A selection of T cell receptor beta chains follows, all from one sample in a study of type 1 regulatory T cells. For these receptors, no antigen is known. A single record per CDR3 protein comes from TCRdb applying MiXCR to the reads. The sample yields 60,000 to 70,000 distinct CDR3 sequences, about three fifths seen once. Sequenced material: cultured T cells, either the whole culture or a sorted T cell fraction (not recorded which). The receptors originated from a human donor in good health. Both conserved end residues are part of each CDR3. The D gene is left open where the match is weak. Clone size is not always given. Where it is, it says once, few, many or a class for expanded clones.

size,D,V,J,CDR3,DNA
few,NA,TRBV5-1,TRBJ2-3,CASSGGDTQYF,TGCGCCAGCAGCGGGGGAGATACGCAGTATTTT
few,NA,TRBV12-3/TRBV12-4,TRBJ1-1,CASSFDRLTVEAFF,TGTGCCAGCAGTTTTGACAGGTTAACCGTTGAAGCTTTCTTT
NA,TRBD2,TRBV5-1,TRBJ2-7,CASSPSGGPGPEQYF,TGCGCCAGCAGCCCCTCGGGGGGGCCGGGCCCCGAGCAGTACTTC
few,NA,TRBV20-1,TRBJ1-1,CSALFGTLNTEAFF,TGCAGTGCTTTGTTCGGGACCTTGAACACTGAAGCTTTCTTT
NA,NA,TRBV20-1,TRBJ1-4,CSASTLGSKGEKLFF,TGCAGTGCTAGTACCCTCGGGAGTAAGGGTGAAAAACTGTTTTTT
NA,NA,TRBV28,TRBJ2-5,CASRSGGQETQYF,TGTGCCAGCAGATCCGGGGGCCAAGAGACCCAGTACTTC
NA,NA,TRBV18,TRBJ1-4,CASSQEAGVAEKLFF,TGTGCCAGCTCACAAGAGGCAGGGGTGGCTGAAAAACTGTTTTTT
NA,TRBD1,TRBV29-1,TRBJ2-1,CSVGTGGFEQFF,TGCAGCGTCGGGACAGGGGGCTTTGAGCAGTTCTTC
NA,NA,TRBV7-9,TRBJ2-1,CASSSPGGDEQFF,TGTGCCAGCAGCTCCCCGGGCGGAGATGAGCAGTTCTTC
NA,NA,TRBV20-1,TRBJ1-2,CSAGSHGYTF,TGCAGTGCAGGGAGCCATGGCTACACCTTC
NA,NA,TRBV2,TRBJ1-2,CASSEMGAGGGYTF,TGTGCCAGCAGTGAAATGGGGGCTGGCGGCGGCTACACCTTC
NA,NA,TRBV20-1,TRBJ1-3,CSARFTAGNTIYF,TGCAGTGCTAGATTCACCGCTGGAAACACCATATATTTT
NA,TRBD1,TRBV6-1,TRBJ2-7,CASDGQGYEQYF,TGTGCCAGCGACGGACAGGGCTACGAGCAGTACTTC
NA,TRBD2,TRBV12-3/TRBV12-4,TRBJ2-1,CASSLGPTSGPRPYNEQFF,TGTGCCAGCAGTTTAGGCCCGACTAGCGGGCCACGCCCCTACAATGAGCAGTTCTTC
NA,TRBD1,TRBV5-1,TRBJ2-7,CASSPDRGQNEQYF,TGCGCCAGCAGCCCCGACAGGGGTCAGAACGAGCAGTACTTC
NA,NA,TRBV10-3,TRBJ2-3,CAISEDRDTQYF,TGTGCCATCAGTGAGGACCGAGATACGCAGTATTTT
NA,NA,TRBV2,TRBJ1-1,CASSGGGMDTEAFF,TGTGCCAGCAGTGGGGGAGGAATGGACACTGAAGCTTTCTTT
NA,NA,TRBV10-3,TRBJ1-1,CASVGLVGTEAFF,TGTGCCAGCGTCGGGCTGGTTGGGACTGAAGCTTTCTTT
NA,TRBD1,TRBV5-5,TRBJ1-5,CASSRDRDYSNQPQHF,TGTGCCAGCAGCAGGGACAGAGATTATAGCAATCAGCCCCAGCATTTT
NA,NA,TRBV5-4,TRBJ2-2,CASSLAGWGSVTGELFF,TGTGCCAGCAGCTTGGCCGGGTGGGGTAGTGTCACCGGGGAGCTGTTTTTT
NA,TRBD2,TRBV9,TRBJ2-2,CASSFEREGLGELFF,TGTGCCAGCAGCTTCGAGCGGGAGGGCCTCGGGGAGCTGTTTTTT
few,NA,TRBV12-3/TRBV12-4,TRBJ1-2,CASRNLNYGYTF,TGTGCCAGCAGGAACCTCAACTATGGCTACACCTTC
NA,NA,TRBV20-1,TRBJ2-5,CSAPGLAGSQETQYF,TGCAGTGCCCCAGGACTGGCGGGTAGCCAAGAGACCCAGTACTTC
few,TRBD1,TRBV7-2,TRBJ2-5,CASSRTGGQETQYF,TGTGCCAGCAGCCGCACAGGGGGACAAGAGACCCAGTACTTC
NA,TRBD2,TRBV2,TRBJ2-3,CASSTASGRATDTQYF,TGTGCCAGCAGTACAGCTAGCGGGAGGGCGACAGATACGCAGTATTTT
NA,NA,TRBV7-3,TRBJ1-1,CASSLVWGTEAFF,TGTGCCAGCAGCTTAGTCTGGGGGACTGAAGCTTTCTTT
few,NA,TRBV28,TRBJ2-5,CASSPVGLAYQTQYF,TGTGCCAGCAGTCCAGTTGGGCTAGCGTACCAGACCCAGTACTTC
once,NA,TRBV2,TRBJ2-3,CASSVLARTDTQYF,TGTGCCAGCAGCGTACTAGCCCGGACAGATACGCAGTATTTT
NA,TRBD1,TRBV10-3,TRBJ2-1,CAISGELRDRGSNEQFF,TGTGCCATCAGTGGGGAACTGCGGGACAGGGGGTCGAATGAGCAGTTCTTC
few,TRBD2,TRBV11-3,TRBJ2-3,CAPVREYTDTQYF,TGTGCCCCGGTGCGGGAGTATACGGATACGCAGTATTTT
NA,NA,TRBV7-9,TRBJ1-1,CASSFTEGEAFF,TGTGCCAGCAGCTTTACAGAGGGTGAAGCTTTCTTT
few,NA,TRBV20-1,TRBJ2-1,CSASLGGLYSSYNEQFF,TGCAGTGCTAGTCTGGGTGGTTTATACAGCTCCTACAATGAGCAGTTCTTC
once,NA,TRBV7-9,TRBJ2-2,CASGRDTGELFF,TGTGCCAGTGGGCGGGACACCGGGGAGCTGTTTTTT
NA,TRBD2,TRBV20-1,TRBJ2-1,CSARDLPKTSGRDNEQFF,TGCAGTGCTAGAGATCTACCAAAGACTAGCGGGAGGGACAATGAGCAGTTCTTC
NA,NA,TRBV19,TRBJ2-7,CASSIIGSYEQYF,TGTGCCAGTAGTATAATCGGCAGCTACGAGCAGTACTTC
NA,NA,TRBV6-1,TRBJ2-1,CASSDLRLLYNEQFF,TGTGCCAGCAGTGATCTGAGACTTCTTTACAATGAGCAGTTCTTC
NA,TRBD1,TRBV6-5,TRBJ2-2,CASSYGKGQGNTGELFF,TGTGCCAGCAGTTACGGAAAGGGACAGGGGAACACCGGGGAGCTGTTTTTT
NA,NA,TRBV3-1,TRBJ2-1,CASSSRGGNYNEQSF,TGTGCCAGCAGCTCAAGGGGGGGTAATTACAATGAGCAGTCCTTC
NA,TRBD2,TRBV20-1,TRBJ2-3,CSASNLAGRGDTQYF,TGCAGTGCTAGTAACCTAGCGGGGCGGGGAGATACGCAGTATTTT
NA,TRBD2,TRBV7-2,TRBJ2-3,CASSVAGSADTQYF,TGTGCCAGCAGTGTAGCGGGATCGGCGGATACGCAGTATTTT
NA,NA,TRBV7-9,TRBJ2-6,CASSLAQGTGRSGANVLTF,TGTGCCAGCAGCTTAGCGCAAGGAACAGGGAGGTCTGGGGCCAACGTCCTGACTTTC
few,NA,TRBV7-9,TRBJ2-3,CASSPTGTSLFSTDTQYF,TGTGCCAGCAGCCCCACCGGGACTTCTTTGTTTAGCACAGATACGCAGTATTTT
few,NA,TRBV11-2,TRBJ2-2,CASSLDVRPPNTGELFF,TGTGCCAGCAGCTTAGATGTCCGTCCTCCGAACACCGGGGAGCTGTTTTTT
NA,NA,TRBV5-1,TRBJ1-3,CASSEGSGNTIYF,TGCGCCAGCAGCGAGGGATCTGGAAACACCATATATTTT
NA,NA,TRBV11-2,TRBJ2-1,CASEVWARSVVNEQFF,TGTGCCAGCGAGGTCTGGGCTAGAAGTGTCGTGAATGAGCAGTTCTTC
NA,TRBD2,TRBV5-1,TRBJ2-7,CASSERLAGNYEQYF,TGCGCCAGCAGTGAACGACTAGCGGGAAACTACGAGCAGTACTTC
NA,NA,TRBV27,TRBJ2-2,CASSLFPRNTGELFF,TGTGCCAGCAGTTTATTTCCCAGAAACACCGGGGAGCTGTTTTTT
NA,NA,TRBV4-3,TRBJ2-1,CASSQDVYNEQFF,TGCGCCAGCAGCCAAGATGTCTACAATGAGCAGTTCTTC
NA,TRBD1,TRBV11-1,TRBJ2-1,CASSQRADRGYNEQFF,TGTGCCAGCAGCCAACGAGCGGACAGGGGATACAATGAGCAGTTCTTC
NA,TRBD1,TRBV11-2,TRBJ1-1,CASSFTGGSTEAFF,TGTGCCAGCAGCTTTACAGGGGGCTCGACTGAAGCTTTCTTT
NA,NA,TRBV18,TRBJ2-3,CASSRLPVDTQYF,TGTGCCAGCTCACGACTTCCCGTAGATACGCAGTATTTT
NA,NA,TRBV10-1,TRBJ1-3,CASSDSGTKGNTIYF,TGCGCCAGCAGTGATTCCGGGACAAAAGGAAACACCATATATTTT
NA,NA,TRBV10-3,TRBJ1-5,CAIRGESNQPQHF,TGTGCCATCAGGGGGGAGAGCAATCAGCCCCAGCATTTT
medium-sized,TRBD1,TRBV11-3,TRBJ1-5,CASSWNRGQDQPQHF,TGTGCCAGCAGCTGGAACAGGGGCCAGGATCAGCCCCAGCATTTT
NA,TRBD2,TRBV4-2,TRBJ2-4,CASSQDGGAGGKNIQYF,TGTGCCAGCAGCCAAGATGGGGGAGCGGGGGGTAAAAACATTCAGTACTTC
NA,TRBD2,TRBV20-1,TRBJ2-7,CSAIRPSGSYGEQYF,TGCAGTGCGATAAGGCCTAGCGGGAGTTATGGCGAGCAGTACTTC
few,TRBD1,TRBV29-1,TRBJ1-2,CSVEPGQGTSYTF,TGCAGCGTTGAACCGGGACAGGGGACTAGCTACACCTTC
NA,TRBD1,TRBV6-5,TRBJ1-5,CASSGGTGGNQPQHF,TGTGCCAGCAGTGGAGGGACAGGGGGCAATCAGCCCCAGCATTTT
NA,NA,TRBV5-1,TRBJ2-2,CASSLMEGEAGELFF,TGCGCCAGCAGCTTGATGGAGGGGGAGGCCGGGGAGCTGTTTTTT